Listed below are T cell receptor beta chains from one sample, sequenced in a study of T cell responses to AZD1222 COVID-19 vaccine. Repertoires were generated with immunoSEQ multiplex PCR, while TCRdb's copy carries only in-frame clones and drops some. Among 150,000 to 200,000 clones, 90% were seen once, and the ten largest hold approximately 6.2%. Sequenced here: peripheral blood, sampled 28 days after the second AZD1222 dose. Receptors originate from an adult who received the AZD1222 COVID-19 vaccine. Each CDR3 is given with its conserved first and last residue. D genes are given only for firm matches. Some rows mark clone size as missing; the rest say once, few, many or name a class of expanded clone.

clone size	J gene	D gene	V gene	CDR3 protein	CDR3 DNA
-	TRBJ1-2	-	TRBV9	CASSVDSGPLNYGYTF	TGTGCCAGCAGCGTAGATTCAGGGCCCCTTAACTATGGCTACACCTTC
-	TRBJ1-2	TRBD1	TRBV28	CASNTAGGRGYTF	TGTGCCAGCAATACCGCAGGGGGCAGGGGCTACACCTTC
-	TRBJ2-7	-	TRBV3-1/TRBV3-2	CASSQQGRSYEQYF	TGTGCCAGCAGCCAACAGGGTAGGTCCTACGAGCAGTACTTC
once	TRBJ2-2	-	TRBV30	CAWSLAINTGELFF	TGTGCCTGGAGTCTGGCCATTAACACCGGGGAGCTGTTTTTT
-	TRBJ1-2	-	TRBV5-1	CASSLAQSDYGYTF	TGCGCCAGCAGCTTGGCCCAGAGCGACTATGGCTACACCTTC
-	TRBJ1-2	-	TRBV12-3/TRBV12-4	CASSPGAGKGYTF	TGTGCCAGCAGTCCTGGGGCCGGCAAGGGCTACACCTTC
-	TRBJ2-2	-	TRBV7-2	CASKGGVDTGELFF	TGTGCCAGCAAGGGGGGAGTCGACACCGGGGAGCTGTTTTTT
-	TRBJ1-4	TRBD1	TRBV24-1	CATSEGGTGPNEKLFF	TGTGCCACCAGTGAGGGAGGGACAGGGCCGAATGAAAAACTGTTTTTT
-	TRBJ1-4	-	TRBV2	CASFGGLRGGLFF	TGTGCCAGCTTCGGGGGTCTCAGAGGAGGACTGTTTTTT
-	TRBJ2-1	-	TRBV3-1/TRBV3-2	CASSQLGQGREDEQFF	TGTGCCAGCAGCCAATTGGGGCAGGGAAGAGAGGATGAGCAGTTCTTC
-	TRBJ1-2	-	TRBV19	CASTEQSKLNYGYTF	TGTGCCAGTACCGAACAGAGTAAGCTTAACTATGGCTACACCTTC
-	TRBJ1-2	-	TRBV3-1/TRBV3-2	CASSPAPNYGYTF	TGTGCCAGCAGCCCCGCACCTAACTATGGCTACACCTTC
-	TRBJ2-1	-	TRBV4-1	CASSQDLSLASWGQFF	TGCGCCAGCAGCCAAGATCTGAGTCTAGCCTCGTGGGGGCAGTTCTTC
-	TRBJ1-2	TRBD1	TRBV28	CASSPGQGALMGYTF	TGTGCCAGCAGTCCTGGACAGGGGGCTCTTATGGGCTACACCTTC
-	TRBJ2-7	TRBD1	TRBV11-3	CASSKTGTGGEQYF	TGTGCCAGCAGCAAAACCGGGACAGGGGGAGAGCAGTACTTC
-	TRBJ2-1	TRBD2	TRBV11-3	CASRTSGRDEQFF	TGTGCCAGCAGGACTAGCGGGAGAGATGAGCAGTTCTTC
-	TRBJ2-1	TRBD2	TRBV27	CASSYLLAGGGNEQFF	TGTGCCAGCAGTTACCTGCTAGCGGGAGGTGGCAATGAGCAGTTCTTC
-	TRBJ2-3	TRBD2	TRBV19	CASSTGTSGSNTQYF	TGTGCCAGTAGTACGGGGACTAGCGGGAGCAATACGCAGTATTTT
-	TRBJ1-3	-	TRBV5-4	CASSLSQKSSGNTIYF	TGTGCCAGCAGCTTGTCTCAGAAAAGCTCTGGAAACACCATATATTTT
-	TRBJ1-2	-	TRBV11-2	CASSADSTPYGYTF	TGTGCCAGCAGCGCGGACAGCACACCCTATGGCTACACCTTC
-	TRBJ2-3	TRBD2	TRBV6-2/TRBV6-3	CASSVSRIAGVKDTQYF	TGTGCCAGCAGTGTATCCCGTATAGCGGGAGTGAAAGATACGCAGTATTTT
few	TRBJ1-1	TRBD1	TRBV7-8	CASSAVDRGNTEAFF	TGTGCCAGCAGCGCAGTCGACAGGGGGAACACTGAAGCTTTCTTT
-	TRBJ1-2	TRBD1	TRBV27	CASSFGDRGRGGYTF	TGTGCCAGCAGTTTTGGGGACAGGGGGCGCGGTGGCTACACCTTC
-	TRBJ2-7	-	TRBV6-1	CASSDPVPYEQYF	TGTGCCAGCAGTGATCCGGTCCCCTACGAGCAGTACTTC
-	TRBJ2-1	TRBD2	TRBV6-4	CASSEIAGFGNEQFF	TGTGCCAGCAGCGAGATAGCGGGATTCGGCAATGAGCAGTTCTTC
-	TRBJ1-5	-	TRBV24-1	CATSRRANQPQHF	TGTGCCACCAGTCGGAGAGCCAATCAGCCCCAGCATTTT
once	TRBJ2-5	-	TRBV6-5	CASSNQETQYF	TGTGCCAGCAGCAATCAAGAGACCCAGTACTTC
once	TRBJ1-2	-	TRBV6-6	CASSHIVGHTF	TGTGCCAGCAGCCACATTGTCGGTCACACCTTC
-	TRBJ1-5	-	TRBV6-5	CASSYGDSASTTSQHF	TGTGCCAGCAGTTACGGTGACAGTGCCTCTACCACGTCCCAGCATTTT
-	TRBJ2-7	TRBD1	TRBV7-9	CASSPNPGTGDGYEQYF	TGTGCCAGCAGCCCCAACCCCGGGACAGGGGACGGCTACGAGCAGTACTTC
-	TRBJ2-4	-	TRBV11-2	CASSLRGDNIQYF	TGTGCCAGCAGCTTAAGAGGGGATAACATTCAGTACTTC
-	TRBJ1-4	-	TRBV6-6	CAIQKTVTNEKLFF	TGTGCCATCCAGAAGACAGTTACTAATGAAAAACTGTTTTTT
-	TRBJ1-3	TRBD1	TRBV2	CASSPTGPSGNTIYF	TGTGCCAGCAGTCCGACAGGGCCCTCTGGAAACACCATATATTTT
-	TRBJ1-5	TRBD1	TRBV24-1	CATSDPRTGDQPQHF	TGTGCCACCAGTGACCCTCGGACAGGGGATCAGCCCCAGCATTTT
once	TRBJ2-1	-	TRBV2	CASRRDDSYNEQFF	TGTGCCAGCAGACGGGACGATTCATACAATGAGCAGTTCTTC
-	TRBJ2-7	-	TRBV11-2	CASSLDWGQEQYF	TGTGCCAGCAGCTTAGACTGGGGCCAAGAGCAGTACTTC
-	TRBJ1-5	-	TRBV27	CASSPRPGNQPQHF	TGTGCCAGCAGTCCACGTCCCGGGAACCAGCCCCAGCATTTT
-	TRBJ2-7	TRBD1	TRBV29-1	CSVEGMDRRYEQYF	TGCAGCGTTGAAGGAATGGACAGGCGCTACGAGCAGTACTTC
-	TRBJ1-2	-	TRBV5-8	CASSLTPAVGGYTF	TGTGCCAGCAGCTTGACACCAGCGGTAGGAGGCTACACCTTC
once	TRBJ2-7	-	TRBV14	CASSQGATYEQYF	TGTGCCAGCAGCCAAGGGGCAACCTACGAGCAGTACTTC